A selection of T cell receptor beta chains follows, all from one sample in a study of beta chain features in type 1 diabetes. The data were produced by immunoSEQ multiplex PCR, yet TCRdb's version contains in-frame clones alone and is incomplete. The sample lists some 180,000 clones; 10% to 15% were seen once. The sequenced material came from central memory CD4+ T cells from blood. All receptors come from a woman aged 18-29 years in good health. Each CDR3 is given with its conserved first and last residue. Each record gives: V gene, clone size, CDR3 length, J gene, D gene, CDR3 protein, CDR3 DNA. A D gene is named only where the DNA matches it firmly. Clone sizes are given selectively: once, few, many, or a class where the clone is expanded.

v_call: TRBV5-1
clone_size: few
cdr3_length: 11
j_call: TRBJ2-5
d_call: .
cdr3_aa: CASSLQETQYF
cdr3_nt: TGCGCCAGCAGCCTGCAAGAGACCCAGTACTTC

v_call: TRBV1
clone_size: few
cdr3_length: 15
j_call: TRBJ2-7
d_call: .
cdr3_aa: CTSGPTTCGCYEQYF
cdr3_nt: TGCACCAGCGGACCCACGACCTGCGGGTGCTACGAGCAGTACTTC

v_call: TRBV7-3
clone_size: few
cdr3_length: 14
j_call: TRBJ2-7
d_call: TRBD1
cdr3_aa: CASSLSRTGDEQYF
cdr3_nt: TGTGCCAGCAGCTTATCTCGGACAGGGGACGAGCAGTACTTC

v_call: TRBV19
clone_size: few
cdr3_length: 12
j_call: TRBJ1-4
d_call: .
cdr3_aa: CASGPGGEKLFF
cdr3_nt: TGTGCCTCCGGCCCGGGAGGTGAAAAACTGTTTTTT

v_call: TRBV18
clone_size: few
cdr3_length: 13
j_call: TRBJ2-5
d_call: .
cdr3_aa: CASSAGVEETQYF
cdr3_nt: TGTGCCAGCTCAGCCGGGGTTGAAGAGACCCAGTACTTC

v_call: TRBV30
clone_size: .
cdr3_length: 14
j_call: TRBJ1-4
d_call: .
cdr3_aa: CAWSVRYLSEKLFF
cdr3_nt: TGTGCCTGGAGTGTAAGGTACCTTAGCGAAAAACTGTTTTTT

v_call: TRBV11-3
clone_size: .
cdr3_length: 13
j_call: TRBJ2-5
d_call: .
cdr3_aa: CASSLGRKETQYF
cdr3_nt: TGTGCCAGCAGCTTAGGCAGGAAAGAGACCCAGTACTTC

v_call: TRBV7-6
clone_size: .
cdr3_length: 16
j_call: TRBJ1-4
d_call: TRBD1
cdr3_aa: CASSSRTGGSNEKLFF
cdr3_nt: TGTGCCAGCAGCTCCCGGACAGGGGGCTCTAATGAAAAACTGTTTTTT

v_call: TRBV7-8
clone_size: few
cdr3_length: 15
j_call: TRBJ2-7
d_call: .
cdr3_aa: CASSFLETSSSWQYF
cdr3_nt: TGTGCCAGCAGCTTCCTGGAAACTAGCTCCTCCTGGCAGTACTTC

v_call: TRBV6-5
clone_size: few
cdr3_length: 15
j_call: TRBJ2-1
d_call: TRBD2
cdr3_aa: CASRARLAGYNEQFF
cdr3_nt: TGTGCCAGCAGAGCCCGGTTAGCGGGCTACAATGAGCAGTTCTTC

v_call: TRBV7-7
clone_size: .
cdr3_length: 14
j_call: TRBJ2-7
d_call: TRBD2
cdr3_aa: CASSPQRDSYEQYF
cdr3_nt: TGTGCCAGCAGCCCTCAGCGGGACTCCTACGAGCAGTACTTC

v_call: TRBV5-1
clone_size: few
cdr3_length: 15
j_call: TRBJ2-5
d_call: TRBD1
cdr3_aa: CASSFGAGGSETQYF
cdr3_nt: TGCGCCAGCAGCTTTGGTGCAGGGGGCTCAGAGACCCAGTACTTC

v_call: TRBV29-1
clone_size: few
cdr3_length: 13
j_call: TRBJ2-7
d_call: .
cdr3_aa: CSVGGAPLYEQYF
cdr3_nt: TGCAGCGTTGGCGGGGCCCCCCTTTACGAGCAGTACTTC

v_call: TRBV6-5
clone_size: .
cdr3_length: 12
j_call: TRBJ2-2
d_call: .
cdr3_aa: CASSPETGELFF
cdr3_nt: TGTGCCAGCAGTCCCGAGACCGGGGAGCTGTTTTTT

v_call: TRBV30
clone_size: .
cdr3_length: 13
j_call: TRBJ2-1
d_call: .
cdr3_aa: CAWTLERYNEQFF
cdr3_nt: TGTGCCTGGACCCTAGAGCGGTACAATGAGCAGTTCTTC

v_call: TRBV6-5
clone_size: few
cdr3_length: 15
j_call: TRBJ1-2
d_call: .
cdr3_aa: CASREQGNGVGGYTF
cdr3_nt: TGTGCCAGCAGGGAACAGGGAAATGGAGTCGGTGGCTACACCTTC

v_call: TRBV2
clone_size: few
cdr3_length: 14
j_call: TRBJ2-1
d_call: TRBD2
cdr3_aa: CASIPLLAGYEQFF
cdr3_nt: TGTGCCAGCATTCCCCTCCTAGCGGGGTATGAGCAGTTCTTC

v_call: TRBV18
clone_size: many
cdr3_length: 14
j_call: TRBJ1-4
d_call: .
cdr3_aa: CASSPRDTNEKLFF
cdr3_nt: TGTGCCAGCTCACCTCGGGATACTAATGAAAAACTGTTTTTT

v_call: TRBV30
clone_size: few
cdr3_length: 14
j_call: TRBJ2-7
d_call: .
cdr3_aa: CAWSKNIRGYEQYF
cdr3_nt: TGTGCCTGGAGCAAAAACATCCGGGGCTACGAGCAGTACTTC

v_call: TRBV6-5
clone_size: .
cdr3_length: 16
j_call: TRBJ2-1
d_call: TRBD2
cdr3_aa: CASSYSGASGRSEQFF
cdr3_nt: TGTGCCAGCAGTTACTCGGGGGCTAGCGGGAGAAGTGAGCAGTTCTTC

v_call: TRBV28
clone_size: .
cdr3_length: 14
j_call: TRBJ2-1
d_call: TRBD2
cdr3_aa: CASKLAGEYNEQFF
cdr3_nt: TGTGCCAGCAAGTTAGCGGGAGAATACAATGAGCAGTTCTTC

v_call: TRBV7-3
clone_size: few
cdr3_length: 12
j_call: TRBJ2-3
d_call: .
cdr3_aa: CASSLYADTQYF
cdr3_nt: TGTGCCAGCAGCCTATACGCGGATACGCAGTATTTT

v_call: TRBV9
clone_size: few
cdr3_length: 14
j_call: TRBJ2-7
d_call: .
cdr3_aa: CASSQGGGAYEQYF
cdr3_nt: TGTGCCAGCAGCCAAGGAGGAGGGGCTTACGAGCAGTACTTC

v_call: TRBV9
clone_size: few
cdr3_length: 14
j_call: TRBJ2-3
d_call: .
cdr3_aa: CASSASGPTDTQYF
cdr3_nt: TGTGCCAGCAGCGCAAGCGGGCCCACAGATACGCAGTATTTT

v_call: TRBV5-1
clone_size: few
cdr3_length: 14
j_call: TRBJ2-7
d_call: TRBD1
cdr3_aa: CASSPGTGSYEQYF
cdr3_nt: TGCGCCAGCAGCCCCGGGACAGGGAGCTACGAGCAGTACTTC

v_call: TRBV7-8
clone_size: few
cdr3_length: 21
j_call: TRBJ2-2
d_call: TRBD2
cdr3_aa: CASSSYRVPSGSSGNTGELFF
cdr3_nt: TGTGCCAGCAGCTCATACAGGGTACCTAGCGGGAGCTCGGGAAACACCGGGGAGCTGTTTTTT

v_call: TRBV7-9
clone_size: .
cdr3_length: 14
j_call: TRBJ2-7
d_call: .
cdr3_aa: CASSPARGSYEQYF
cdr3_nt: TGTGCCAGCAGCCCCGCCAGGGGCTCCTACGAGCAGTACTTC

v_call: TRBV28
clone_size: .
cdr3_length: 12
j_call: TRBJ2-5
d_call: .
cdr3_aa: CASMRDQETQYF
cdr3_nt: TGTGCCAGCATGAGGGACCAAGAGACCCAGTACTTC

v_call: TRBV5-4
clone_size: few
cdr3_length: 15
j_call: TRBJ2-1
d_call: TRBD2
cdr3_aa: CASSLDPGTSGIRFF
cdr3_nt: TGTGCCAGCAGCTTGGATCCCGGGACTAGCGGGATACGGTTCTTC

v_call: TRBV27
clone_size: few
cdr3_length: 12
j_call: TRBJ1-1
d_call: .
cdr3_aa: CASSLVGKRAFF
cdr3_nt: TGTGCCAGCAGTTTAGTTGGAAAGCGGGCTTTCTTT

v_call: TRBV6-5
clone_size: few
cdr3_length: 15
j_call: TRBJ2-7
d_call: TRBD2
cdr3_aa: CASSYGASGSYEQYF
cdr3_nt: TGTGCCAGCAGTTACGGGGCTAGCGGGAGCTACGAGCAGTACTTC

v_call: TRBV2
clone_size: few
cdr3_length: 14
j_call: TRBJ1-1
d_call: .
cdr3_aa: CASGLQETYTEAFF
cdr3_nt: TGTGCCAGCGGCCTACAGGAGACCTACACTGAAGCTTTCTTT

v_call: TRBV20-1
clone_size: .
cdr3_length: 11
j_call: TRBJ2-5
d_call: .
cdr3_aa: CSPLARETQYF
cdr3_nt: TGCAGTCCCCTCGCCAGGGAGACCCAGTACTTC

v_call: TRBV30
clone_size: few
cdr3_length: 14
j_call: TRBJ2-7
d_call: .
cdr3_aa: CAWSVPPRGYEQYF
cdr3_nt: TGTGCCTGGAGTGTACCACCCCGGGGCTACGAGCAGTACTTC

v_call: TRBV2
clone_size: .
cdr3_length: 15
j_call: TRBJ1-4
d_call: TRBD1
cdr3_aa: CASSRAATGGEKLFF
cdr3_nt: TGTGCCAGCAGTCGGGCAGCGACAGGGGGAGAAAAACTGTTTTTT

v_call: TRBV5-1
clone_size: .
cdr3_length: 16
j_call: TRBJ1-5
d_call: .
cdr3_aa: CASSLDPGARDQPQHF
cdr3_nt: TGCGCCAGCAGCTTGGACCCAGGGGCTCGAGACCAGCCCCAGCATTTT

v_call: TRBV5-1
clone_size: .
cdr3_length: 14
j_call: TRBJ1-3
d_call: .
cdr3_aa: CASSLASSGNTIYF
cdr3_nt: TGCGCCAGCAGCTTGGCGAGCTCCGGAAACACCATATATTTT

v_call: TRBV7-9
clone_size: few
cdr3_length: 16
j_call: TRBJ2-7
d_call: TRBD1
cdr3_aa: CASSPGTGGDLYEQYF
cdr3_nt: TGTGCCAGCAGCCCAGGGACAGGGGGCGATCTCTACGAGCAGTACTTC

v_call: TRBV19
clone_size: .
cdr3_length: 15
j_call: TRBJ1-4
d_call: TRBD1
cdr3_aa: CASRRQGAGNEKLFF
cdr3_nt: TGTGCCAGTAGACGACAGGGAGCGGGTAATGAAAAACTGTTTTTT

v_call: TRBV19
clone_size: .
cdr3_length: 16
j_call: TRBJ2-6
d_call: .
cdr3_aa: CASSPQGLSGANVLTF
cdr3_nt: TGTGCCAGTAGTCCGCAGGGACTCTCTGGGGCCAACGTCCTGACTTTC

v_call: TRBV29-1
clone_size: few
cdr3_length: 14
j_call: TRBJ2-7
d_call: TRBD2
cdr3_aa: CSVVGSGSFHEQYF
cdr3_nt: TGCAGCGTTGTGGGTAGCGGGAGCTTCCACGAGCAGTACTTC

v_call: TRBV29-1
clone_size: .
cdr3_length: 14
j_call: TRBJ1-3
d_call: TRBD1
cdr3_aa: CSATGTGGADTIYF
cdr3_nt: TGCAGCGCCACCGGGACAGGGGGCGCGGACACCATATATTTT

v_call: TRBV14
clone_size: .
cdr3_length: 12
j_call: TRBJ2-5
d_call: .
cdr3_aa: CASSQAGETQYF
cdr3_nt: TGTGCCAGCAGCCAGGCCGGGGAGACCCAGTACTTC

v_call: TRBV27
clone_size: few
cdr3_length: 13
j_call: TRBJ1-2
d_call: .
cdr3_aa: CASSLGGSGGYTF
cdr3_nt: TGTGCCAGCAGTTTAGGGGGGTCTGGAGGCTACACCTTC

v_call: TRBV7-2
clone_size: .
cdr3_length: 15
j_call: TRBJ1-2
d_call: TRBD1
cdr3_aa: CASSYGQGANYGYTF
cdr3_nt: TGTGCCAGCAGCTACGGACAGGGGGCTAACTATGGCTACACCTTC

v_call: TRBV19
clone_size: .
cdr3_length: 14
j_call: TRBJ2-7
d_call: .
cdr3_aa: CASSRATGTYEQYF
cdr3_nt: TGTGCCAGTAGTAGGGCGACGGGGACCTACGAGCAGTACTTC

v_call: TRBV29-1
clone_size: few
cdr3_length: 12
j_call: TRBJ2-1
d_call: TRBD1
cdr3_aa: CSVGQGYNEQFF
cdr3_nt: TGCAGCGTAGGACAGGGGTACAATGAGCAGTTCTTC

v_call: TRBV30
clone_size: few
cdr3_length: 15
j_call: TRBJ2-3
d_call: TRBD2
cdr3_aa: CAWTALAGNTDTQYF
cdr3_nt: TGTGCCTGGACGGCACTAGCGGGGAACACAGATACGCAGTATTTT

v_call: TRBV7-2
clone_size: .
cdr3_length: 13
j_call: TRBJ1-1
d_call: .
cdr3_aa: CASSLRTTGEAFF
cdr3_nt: TGTGCCAGCAGCTTAAGGACTACGGGTGAAGCTTTCTTT

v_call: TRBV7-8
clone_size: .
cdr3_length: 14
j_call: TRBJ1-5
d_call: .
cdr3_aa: CASSLVSGYQPQHF
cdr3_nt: TGTGCCAGCAGCTTAGTTTCAGGTTATCAGCCCCAGCATTTT

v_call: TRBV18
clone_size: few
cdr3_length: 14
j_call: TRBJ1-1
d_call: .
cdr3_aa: CASSLTYSNTEAFF
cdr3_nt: TGTGCCAGCTCACTGACATATTCTAACACTGAAGCTTTCTTT

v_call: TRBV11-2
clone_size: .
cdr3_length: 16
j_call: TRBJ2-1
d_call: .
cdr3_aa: CASSLGLRGKGNEQFF
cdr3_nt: TGTGCCAGCAGCTTGGGGTTAAGGGGCAAGGGCAATGAGCAGTTCTTC

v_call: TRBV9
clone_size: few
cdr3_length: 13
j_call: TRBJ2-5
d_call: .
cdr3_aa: CASSVSTLETQYF
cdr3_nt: TGTGCCAGCAGCGTATCAACTTTAGAGACCCAGTACTTC